The 10 T cell receptor beta chains below all came from one sample that was sequenced in a study of T cells in Graves' hyperthyroidism and ophthalmopathy (dated by TCRdb to about 2019). The method behind the library was multiplex PCR. Data came from an Illumina HiSeq 2000. Amplification of TCR beta CDR3 regions was carried out from RNA transcripts. The first round of RT-PCR for the TCR CDR3 was performed with the HTBI primer set and the Qiagen OneStep RT-PCR kit. TCRdb trimmed the raw reads at Q25, called clones with MiXCR and kept productive beta chains. Each CDR3 protein appears once, grouped with its most common genes and DNA. Counted in this sample were around 490,000 distinct CDR3 sequences; about 20% of them appeared once. The ten largest clones represent roughly 50% of the sample. The sequenced material came from blood. Every receptor here comes from a man aged 40-50 years with Graves' ophthalmopathy.

CDR3 sequence: CASSVGPEGEKLFF. The CDR3 DNA sequence: TGTGCCAGCAGCGTAGGGCCCGAAGGGGAAAAACTGTTTTTT. The J gene is TRBJ1-4, the V gene TRBV9; D is unresolved. Germline loops: CDR1 SGDLS, CDR2 YYNGEE. Trimming took off 0 bases at V and 8 bases at J, with 11 bases between the two ends. The CDR3 runs to 14 residues.

V gene TRBV6-2 or TRBV6-3 combines with J gene TRBJ2-3; 8 nucleotides align to TRBD2. Trimming cost V 5 bases and J 2 bases; bases outside gene matches: 9. The CDR3 loop spans 16 amino acids. CDR1 is MNHEY, CDR2 SVGEGT, per germline. CDR3 bases: TGTGCCAGCAGTGTATATAGCGGGGTAACCACAGATACGCAGTATTTT. Amino acids: CASSVYSGVTTDTQYF.

This clonotype has only a few counts. The chain recombines TRBV20-1 with TRBJ1-5; D might be TRBD1 (6 bases). CDR1 and CDR2 (germline): DFQATT, SNEGSKA (reference sequence). The CDR3 spans 11 residues. V gave up 3 bases and J gave up 6 bases, with 6 bases separating them. The CDR3 region has the DNA TGCAGTGCTAGGGGGGCTCAGCCCCAGCATTTT. This sequence encodes CSARGAQPQHF.

The chain couples TRBV28 to TRBJ1-5, with TRBD1 matching over 11 bases. This CDR3 region has 15 residues. Germline-derived CDR1 and CDR2 are MDHEN and SYDVKM. The V gene end was trimmed by 3 bases and the J gene end by 5 bases; junction bases not matched to a gene: 3. DNA for the CDR3: TGTGCCAGCAGTTTGGCGGGACAGGGGGATCAGCCCCAGCATTTT. Translating gives CASSLAGQGDQPQHF.

This clonotype has ten or more counts. The V and J genes are TRBV12-3 or TRBV12-4 and TRBJ1-1, with D unclear. There are 14 residues in the CDR3. V lost 3 bases, J lost 1 base, and 9 bases lay in between. This chain's CDR3 is CASSFGSGNTEAFF. The CDR3 nucleotides are TGTGCCAGCAGTTTTGGGTCCGGGAACACTGAAGCTTTCTTT.

The chain recombines TRBV7-9 with TRBJ1-2; 7 nucleotides match TRBD1. V lost 4 bases to trimming and J lost 4 bases; unmatched junction nucleotides: 6. CDR3 length: 14 residues. Germline V CDR1 and CDR2: SEHNR, FQNEAQ (reference sequence). The CDR3 spells CASSSTGVGYGYTF. The CDR3 DNA is TGTGCCAGCAGCTCAACAGGGGTTGGCTATGGCTACACCTTC.

This clonotype came up a few times. The genes are TRBV28 and TRBJ1-2, with D possibly matching TRBD1 (5 bases). CDR3 length: 12 residues. Germline V gene sequence: CDR1 MDHEN, CDR2 SYDVKM. The ends were cut back, 7 bases at V and 8 bases at J, with 14 bases in the middle. In DNA, the CDR3 is TGTGCCAGCATCACGGCGGGGGAGGGCTACACCTTC. Protein: CASITAGEGYTF.

In this sample, this clonotype turned up many times. J is TRBJ2-5 and V is TRBV11-1; 8 bases are shared with TRBD1. The J segment lost 5 bases and the V segment lost 5 bases, leaving 7 bases of the junction unmatched. CDR1 and CDR2 (germline): SGHAT, FQDESV (reference sequence). This CDR3 spans 14 amino acids. The DNA for the CDR3 is TGTGCCAGCAGCCCCTTACAGGGGGGTGAGACCCAGTACTTC. This translates into CASSPLQGGETQYF.

This clonotype appeared many times. The genes are TRBV30 and TRBJ1-1, with D hard to call. Deletions cut 4 bases from V and 1 base from J, with 4 bases between. This CDR3 spans 11 amino acids. CDR1 is GTSNPN, CDR2 SVGIG, per germline (reference sequence). The CDR3 nucleotides read TGTGCCTGGATTCAGAACACTGAAGCTTTCTTT. It codes for CAWIQNTEAFF.

Points on this clonotype: The conserved phenylalanine or tryptophan is not found at the CDR3 terminus, so this likely reflects a read error. This rearrangement joins TRBV27 to TRBJ1-1; D not certain. The V end lost 0 bases, the J end lost 3 bases, and 5 bases lay between the germline ends. The V gene's germline CDR1 is MNHEY and CDR2 SMNVEV (reference sequence). The CDR3 has 13 amino acids. The CDR3 nucleotides are TGTGCCAGCAGTTTATCGGTATACACTGAAGCTTTCCTT. Translating gives CASSLSVYTEAFL.